Following are 23 T cell receptor beta chains from one sample sequenced in a study of T cell repertoires in cytomegalovirus infection. TCRdb fed the reads into MiXCR, producing one record per CDR3 protein. The sample includes 200,000 to 300,000 distinct CDR3 sequences, approximately 8.3% of them seen just once. Sequencing was done on a sample of PBMCs. The source of these receptors is a human donor in good health (CMV status not recorded). Some clones in this sample may be carry-over from other donors' samples.

This clonotype was seen many times. The chain links TRBV12-3 or TRBV12-4 to TRBJ2-7, with 12 positions matching TRBD1. The ends lost 6 bases at V and 11 bases at J; junction bases unmatched: 8. The CDR3 sequence is 13 residues long. The CDR3 DNA follows: TGTGCCAGCAGCCTATGGGACAGGGGGCTGGAGTACTTC. It encodes CASSLWDRGLEYF.

This clonotype has at least ten counts. The chain joins TRBV28 to TRBJ1-5; D might be TRBD1 (6 bases). The CDR3 sequence is 13 residues long. Trimming stripped 10 bases from V and 7 bases from J, with 17 bases between. From germline, CDR1 is MDHEN and CDR2 SYDVKM. The CDR3 DNA reads TGTGCCACCTCAGCGGGGGGCGGGCAGCCCCAGCATTTT. Translation: CATSAGGGQPQHF. The variable domain in full, with the rest retrieved from reference TRBV28 and TRBJ1-5, is DVKVTQSSRYLVKRTGEKVFLECVQDMDHENMFWYRQDPGLGLRLIYFSYDVKMKEKGDIPEGYSVSREKKERFSLILESASTNQTSMYLCATSAGGGQPQHFGDGTRLSIL.

This clonotype was found many times. The rearrangement links TRBV29-1 to TRBJ2-3; D gene unclear. The germline V and J ends were trimmed by 1 base and 6 bases, with 2 bases remaining between them. The germline gives CDR1 SQVTM, CDR2 ANQGSEA. The CDR3 totals 10 residues. CDR3 nucleotides: TGCAGCGTTGAAGGTGATACGCAGTATTTT. It is translated as CSVEGDTQYF.

Ten or more counts support this clonotype. V and J are TRBV7-2 and TRBJ1-6, with 9 bases aligning to TRBD1. Germline V gene lookup returns CDR1 SGHTA and CDR2 FQGNSA. The CDR3 is 19 residues long. The J segment lost 0 bases and the V segment lost 4 bases, leaving 10 bases of the junction unmatched. The CDR3 here is CASSSRDRAVSSYNSPLHF. CDR3 DNA sequence: TGTGCCAGCAGCTCTCGGGACAGGGCCGTCAGCTCCTATAATTCACCCCTCCACTTT.

This clonotype occurred many times. This sequence joins TRBV7-2 and TRBJ2-3; D remains unclear. Trimming shortened V by 6 bases and J by 5 bases, and 9 bases separated the two germline ends. The CDR3 spans 12 residues. The germline V gene has CDR1 SGHTA and CDR2 FQGNSA. The CDR3: CASSSSGDTQYF. In DNA, the CDR3 is TGTGCCAGCAGTTCCTCGGGAGATACGCAGTATTTT.

V gene TRBV5-5 combines with J gene TRBJ1-1; tentatively, D is TRBD1 (6 bases). Germline lookup yields CDR1 SGHKS and CDR2 YYEKEE (reference sequence). The V end lost 6 bases, the J end lost 4 bases, and 22 bases lay between the germline ends. This CDR3 has 16 amino acids. This chain's CDR3 is CASTLRAGALSTEAFF. The CDR3 bases are TGTGCCAGCACCCTGCGGGCAGGGGCCTTGAGCACTGAAGCTTTCTTT.

This clonotype was picked up many times. This sequence joins TRBV7-8 and TRBJ1-6; 7 bases map to TRBD1. V gave up 4 bases and J gave up 2 bases; unmatched junction bases: 8. Germline V gene sequence: CDR1 SGHVS, CDR2 FQNEAQ. This CDR3 has 17 amino acids. The CDR3 region is CASSSYRGRTYNSPLHF. DNA for the CDR3: TGTGCCAGCAGCTCCTACAGGGGAAGGACCTATAATTCACCCCTCCACTTT.

Ten or more counts support this clonotype. This chain uses TRBV7-2 with TRBJ2-7; D not certain. The germline V gene has CDR1 SGHTA and CDR2 FQGNSA. The CDR3 is 12 amino acids. Deletions cut 2 bases from V and 2 bases from J, with 4 bases between. This CDR3 is CASSLIPYEQYF. The CDR3 DNA follows: TGTGCCAGCAGCTTAATCCCCTACGAGCAGTACTTC.

The chain couples TRBV28 to TRBJ2-3; 9 positions match TRBD2. This CDR3 is built from 16 residues. CDR1 MDHEN and CDR2 SYDVKM come from the germline V gene. V lost 5 bases and J lost 8; bases outside the gene matches: 14. The CDR3 reads CASSPAVAGAQRTQYF. In nucleotides, the CDR3 is TGTGCCAGCAGTCCTGCCGTAGCGGGGGCCCAACGTACGCAGTATTTT.

This clonotype was detected many times. The chain links TRBV7-2 to TRBJ2-7; no clear D gene. Germline V gives CDR1 SGHTA, CDR2 FQGNSA. The CDR3 consists of 13 residues. Trimming pared 5 bases from V and 2 bases from J, leaving 10 bases between. CDR3 nucleotide sequence: TGTGCCAGCAGCGCCGTGGGCCCCTACGAGCAGTACTTC. Amino acids: CASSAVGPYEQYF.

This chain connects TRBV2 to TRBJ1-1; TRBD1 is a possible D gene (5 bases). CDR3 length: 16 residues. Germline V lookup: CDR1 SNHLY, CDR2 FYNNEI. V lost 3 bases and J lost 0, with 14 bases in between. CDR3 nucleotide sequence: TGTGCCAGCAGTGAGTGGGGCAGCTCCTTGAACACTGAAGCTTTCTTT. Its translation: CASSEWGSSLNTEAFF.

This clonotype has ten or more counts. The J gene is TRBJ2-4, the V gene TRBV7-3; the match to TRBD1 covers 9 bases. The junction had 8 bases not matched to a gene; V was cut back by 5 bases and J by 3 bases. The length of the CDR3 is 16 residues. Germline assignment: CDR1 SGHTA and CDR2 FQGTGA. The CDR3 sequence is CASSPGTGLGKNIQYF. The DNA for the CDR3 is TGTGCCAGCAGCCCCGGGACAGGGCTCGGCAAAAACATTCAGTACTTC. The complete variable domain, with remaining parts taken from reference TRBV7-3 and TRBJ2-4, reads GAGVSQTPSNKVTEKGKYVELRCDPISGHTALYWYRQSLGQGPEFLIYFQGTGAADDSGLPNDRFFAVRPEGSVSTLKIQRTERGDSAVYLCASSPGTGLGKNIQYFGAGTRLSVL.

This clonotype was detected only a few times. The chain combines TRBV20-1 with TRBJ2-3; 8 nucleotides line up with TRBD1. The CDR3 extends over 13 amino acids. Trimming removed 4 bases from V and 8 bases from J; junction bases left unmatched: 8. CDR1 DFQATT and CDR2 SNEGSKA come from the germline V gene (reference sequence). The DNA for the CDR3 is TGCAGTGCTAAAGAGACAGGGGCGGGTACGCAGTATTTT. Its translation is CSAKETGAGTQYF.

This chain connects TRBV5-5 to TRBJ2-7, with 9 bases identical to TRBD1. CDR1 and CDR2 (germline): SGHKS, YYEKEE (reference sequence). This CDR3 has 17 residues. The J segment lost 7 bases and the V segment lost 1 base, leaving 15 bases of the junction unmatched. CDR3 loop: CASSLRPEAGTGQEQYF. The CDR3, as DNA: TGTGCCAGCAGCTTGAGGCCTGAAGCCGGGACAGGGCAAGAGCAGTACTTC.

Remarks on this clonotype: A much larger clone differs from this one at a single base, so this may be a read error. V is TRBV11-2 and J is TRBJ2-5; 8 bases map to TRBD1. Per germline, CDR1 SGHAT and CDR2 FQNNGV. V dropped 5 bases and J dropped 5; count of bases not matched to a gene: 4. This CDR3 has 13 residues. CDR3 amino acids: CASSPDRAETQYF. The CDR3 nucleotides read TGTGCCAGCAGCCCGGACAGGGCGGAGACCCAGTACTTC.

This clonotype occurred many times. For the CDR3, the DNA is TGTGCCAGCAGTTCGGACAGGGTTACTGAAGCTTTCTTT. It yields the protein CASSSDRVTEAFF. The rearrangement uses TRBV12-3 or TRBV12-4 and TRBJ1-1, with TRBD1 matching over 8 bases. After removal of 4 bases from V and 5 bases from J, the junction contained 3 bases not matched to a gene. The CDR3 loop spans 13 amino acids.

There are a few counts of this clonotype. The chain is built from TRBV5-6 and TRBJ2-3, with 7 bases aligning to TRBD2. This CDR3 has 13 amino acids. Germline CDR1 and CDR2: SGHDT and YYEEEE. The V gene end was trimmed by 2 bases and the J gene end by 12 bases; junction bases not matched to a gene: 9. DNA for the CDR3: TGTGCCAGCAGCTTTGGGGACTATTCGACACAGTATTTT. Residues: CASSFGDYSTQYF.

In this sample, this clonotype turned up many times. The rearrangement uses TRBV7-2 and TRBJ2-5, with D unresolved. V lost 5 bases to trimming and J lost 6 bases, with 10 bases between them. From germline, CDR1 is SGHTA and CDR2 FQGNSA. The CDR3 length is 12 residues. The CDR3 loop is CASSPPSKTQYF. In DNA, the CDR3 is TGTGCCAGCAGCCCACCCTCGAAGACCCAGTACTTC.

This clonotype has only a few counts. The chain employs TRBV6-2 or TRBV6-3 and TRBJ2-1; tentatively, D is TRBD1 or TRBD2 (6 bases each). Germline V gives CDR1 MNHEY, CDR2 SVGEGT. V was shortened by 2 bases and J by 10 bases, with 21 bases between the two germline ends. This CDR3 contains 16 residues. This CDR3 reads CASSYGWGLEGGEQFF. CDR3 in DNA: TGTGCCAGCAGTTACGGCTGGGGGCTCGAGGGAGGAGAGCAGTTCTTC.

This clonotype was observed many times. The V call is TRBV11-2, the J call TRBJ2-2, with TRBD2 as a possible D gene (6 bases). Germline lookup yields CDR1 SGHAT and CDR2 FQNNGV. This CDR3 region has 15 residues. Trimming removed 5 bases from V and 3 bases from J, with 13 bases in between. CDR3 coding DNA: TGTGCCAGCAGCCCCAGGACTACCTACACCGGGGAGCTGTTTTTT. Translation: CASSPRTTYTGELFF. The whole variable domain, filled in from reference TRBV11-2 and TRBJ2-2, reads EAGVAQSPRYKIIEKRQSVAFWCNPISGHATLYWYQQILGQGPKLLIQFQNNGVVDDSQLPKDRFSAERLKGVDSTLKIQPAKLEDSAVYLCASSPRTTYTGELFFGEGSRLTVL.

This clonotype has at least ten counts. CDR3 residues: CSATDPTGSSYGYTF. CDR3 nucleotide sequence: TGCAGTGCTACTGATCCGACAGGGTCGAGTTATGGCTACACCTTC. The V gene is TRBV20-1, the J gene TRBJ1-2; the match to TRBD1 covers 7 bases. With V trimmed by 4 bases and J by 5 bases, 13 bases remained unmatched. The CDR3 has 15 amino acids. The V gene's germline CDR1 is DFQATT and CDR2 SNEGSKA (reference sequence).

This clonotype showed up just a few times. J is TRBJ2-7 and V is TRBV6-6, with no clear D. CDR1 MNHNY and CDR2 SVGAGI come from the germline V gene (reference sequence). The V end lost 6 bases, the J end lost 1 base, and 16 bases lay between the germline ends. The CDR3 contains 15 residues. CDR3 region: CASRNAAYTSYEQYF. Here the CDR3 DNA reads TGTGCCAGCAGGAATGCTGCTTATACTTCCTACGAGCAGTACTTC.

This clonotype was seen a few times. The J gene is TRBJ2-5, the V gene TRBV20-1; D uncertain. Germline assignment: CDR1 DFQATT and CDR2 SNEGSKA (reference sequence). The CDR3 runs 13 residues. The V end was cut by 0 bases, the J end by 4 bases, with 9 bases between. CDR3 in DNA: TGCAGTGCTAGAGATAGGGCCGGAGAGACCCAGTACTTC. Translating it yields CSARDRAGETQYF.